One and the same sample provided the 19 T cell receptor beta chains below, sequenced in a study of T-cell reconstitution after alpha-beta-depleted transplantation in children. Unique molecular identifiers tagged the TCRbeta library. MiXCR, run by TCRdb on the PCR reads, gives a single entry per CDR3 protein. The table shows around 450,000 distinct CDR3 sequences, with over 40% occurring only once. Sequenced here: PBMCs, sampled before TCRalphabeta/CD19-depleted stem cell transplant. The receptors stem from a girl aged 2-15 years with aplastic anemia, due to receive a stem cell transplant.

The chain links TRBV7-8 to TRBJ2-1; 7 nucleotides match TRBD1. CDR1 is SGHVS, CDR2 FQNEAQ, per germline. V was clipped by 4 bases and J by 0 bases; unmatched bases: 9. The CDR3 runs to 17 residues. The CDR3 loop reads CASSSGWDSGSYNEQFF. CDR3 DNA sequence: TGTGCCAGCAGCTCTGGATGGGACAGCGGCTCCTACAATGAGCAGTTCTTC.

The chain has TRBV29-1 and TRBJ2-5; TRBD2 matches at 8 bases. CDR1 and CDR2 (germline): SQVTM, ANQGSEA. The V segment lost 1 base and the J segment 5 bases; nucleotides outside the gene matches: 12. The CDR3 spans 16 residues. The CDR3 DNA is TGCAGCGTTGAAGGAGGGCAGCGGGGGAGGGTGGAGACCCAGTACTTC. The encoded protein is CSVEGGQRGRVETQYF. Supplemented by reference TRBV29-1 and TRBJ2-5, the full variable domain reads SAVISQKPSRDICQRGTSLTIQCQVDSQVTMMFWYRQQPGQSLTLIATANQGSEATYESGFVIDKFPISRPNLTFSTLTVSNMSPEDSSIYLCSVEGGQRGRVETQYFGPGTRLLVL.

This chain uses TRBV20-1 with TRBJ1-5, with D uncertain. The CDR3 is made up of 12 amino acids. Trimming shortened V by 0 bases and J by 9 bases, and 9 bases separated the two germline ends. CDR1 and CDR2 (germline): DFQATT, SNEGSKA (reference sequence). This CDR3 reads CSARDLFGPQHF. The CDR3 DNA reads as TGCAGTGCTAGAGATTTATTTGGGCCCCAGCATTTT.

This clonotype has only a few counts. The chain combines TRBV7-3 with TRBJ1-3, with 8 bases aligning to TRBD1. This CDR3 comprises 19 residues. V shed 3 bases, J shed 4 bases, and the junction held 17 bases outside the gene matches. Germline values: CDR1 SGHTA, CDR2 FQGTGA. CDR3 protein: CASSFRQGSFLRRGNTIYF. For the CDR3, the DNA is TGTGCCAGCAGCTTTAGACAGGGGAGCTTTCTTCGCCGCGGAAACACCATATATTTT.

At least ten counts were recorded for this clonotype. This chain connects TRBV27 to TRBJ2-1, with D possibly called TRBD1 or TRBD2 (5 bases each). The CDR3 runs 14 residues. Trimming cost V 5 bases and J 6 bases, with 14 bases left between them. Germline V gene sequence: CDR1 MNHEY, CDR2 SMNVEV (reference sequence). This CDR3 reads CASSPFRGGNEQFF. As DNA, the CDR3 is TGTGCCAGCAGTCCCTTTCGGGGCGGCAATGAGCAGTTCTTC.

The sample holds many counts of this clonotype. The V gene is TRBV7-6, the J gene TRBJ2-3; TRBD2 agrees at 7 bases. The CDR3 has 14 amino acids. The V gene's germline CDR1 is SGHVS and CDR2 FNYEAQ. With V trimmed by 3 bases and J by 2 bases, 2 bases remained unmatched. Written as DNA, the CDR3 is TGTGCCAGCAGCTTGCGGGAGATCACAGATACGCAGTATTTT. This sequence encodes CASSLREITDTQYF.

The V call is TRBV6-6, the J call TRBJ2-5; D unresolved. This CDR3 region has 11 residues. CDR1 and CDR2 (germline): MNHNY, SVGAGI (reference sequence). V shed 4 bases and J shed 4 bases, with 4 bases lying between them. CDR3 bases: TGTGCCAGCAGTTGGAGAGAGACCCAGTACTTC. This translates into CASSWRETQYF.

This clonotype was recorded many times. The chain's CDR3 is CASRTSQLYWDEQFF. CDR3 nucleotides: TGTGCCAGCCGGACTAGCCAACTCTATTGGGATGAGCAGTTCTTC. The chain employs TRBV12-3 or TRBV12-4 and TRBJ2-1, with TRBD2 matching 8 bases. Trimming at V came to 8 bases and at J to 8 bases, leaving 14 bases not matched to a gene. The CDR3 has 15 amino acids.

The chain is built from TRBV20-1 and TRBJ1-2; the D is unclear. Trimming left V 3 bases short and J 5 bases short, with 13 bases between. Germline-derived CDR1 and CDR2 are DFQATT and SNEGSKA (reference sequence). The length of the CDR3 is 13 residues. CDR3 in amino acids: CSASTPVGYGYTF. The CDR3 bases are TGCAGTGCTAGCACACCCGTGGGGTATGGCTACACCTTC.

This clonotype was seen repeatedly, ten times or more. V and J are TRBV20-1 and TRBJ2-1, with 7 positions matching TRBD2. Trimming cost V 0 bases and J 9 bases; bases outside gene matches: 11. CDR3 length: 15 amino acids. Germline CDR1 and CDR2: DFQATT and SNEGSKA (reference sequence). Written as DNA, the CDR3 is TGCAGTGCTAGAGATTGGGCAGCGGGGTTTACTGAGCAGTTCTTC. Protein sequence: CSARDWAAGFTEQFF.

This clonotype occurred a few times. The chain has TRBV2 and TRBJ1-4, with TRBD1 matching over 7 bases. The trim removed 6 bases at V and 4 bases at J, leaving 5 bases unmatched. Germline assignment: CDR1 SNHLY and CDR2 FYNNEI. The length of the CDR3 is 14 residues. Here the CDR3 reads CASRLGQRNEKLFF. CDR3 coding DNA: TGTGCCAGCAGATTGGGACAGCGTAATGAAAAACTGTTTTTT.

The chain carries TRBV7-2 and TRBJ2-7, with no clear D. The CDR3 is 14 amino acids. V was clipped by 4 bases and J by 2 bases, with 12 bases between them. Germline V gene data show CDR1 as SGHTA and CDR2 as FQGNSA. The CDR3 loop is CASSSYLGTYEQYF. CDR3 in DNA: TGTGCCAGCAGCTCTTACTTGGGGACCTACGAGCAGTACTTC.

The chain carries TRBV19 and TRBJ1-6; D is undetermined. This CDR3 is built from 17 residues. Trimming shortened V by 0 bases and J by 10 bases, and 19 bases separated the two germline ends. In germline, CDR1 is LNHDA, CDR2 SQIVND (reference sequence). CDR3 sequence reads: CASSIEGDPYQHSPLHF. In DNA form, the CDR3 reads TGTGCCAGTAGTATAGAAGGCGACCCCTACCAGCACTCACCCCTCCACTTT.

This chain joins TRBV7-2 and TRBJ2-3; TRBD1 matches 8 bases. The CDR3 spans 16 residues. Germline V lookup: CDR1 SGHTA, CDR2 FQGNSA. V gave up 5 bases and J gave up 0 bases; unmatched junction bases: 7. The CDR3, as DNA: TGTGCCAGCAGCCGACAGGGGCGCAGGAGCACAGATACGCAGTATTTT. It encodes CASSRQGRRSTDTQYF.

The count of this clonotype is one. The chain employs TRBV28 and TRBJ2-7; TRBD1 matches at 11 bases. CDR1 is MDHEN, CDR2 SYDVKM, per germline. The CDR3 runs 15 residues. The ends lost 4 bases at V and 7 bases at J; junction bases unmatched: 9. CDR3 region: CASSSPGTGGREQYF. The DNA of the CDR3 is TGTGCCAGCAGTTCACCCGGGACAGGGGGGAGAGAGCAGTACTTC.

This clonotype was seen more than once but under ten times. This rearrangement joins TRBV10-1 to TRBJ2-1; no reliable D call. Per germline, CDR1 WNHNN and CDR2 SYGVQD (reference sequence). The CDR3 is 11 amino acids. Trimming took 6 bases from V and 8 from J, leaving 8 bases between them. CDR3 loop: CASRSHDEQFF. CDR3 coding DNA: TGCGCCAGCAGATCCCACGATGAGCAGTTCTTC.

V and J are TRBV6-1 and TRBJ2-7, with no clear D. CDR3 length: 16 residues. Trimming removed 5 bases from V and 2 bases from J, with 19 bases in between. CDR1 MNHNS and CDR2 SASEGT come from the germline V gene. CDR3 nucleotides: TGTGCCAGCAGTCCCTACTCGGGCGCCGCCCCCTACGAGCAGTACTTC. Translating gives CASSPYSGAAPYEQYF.

This clonotype has ten or more counts. This rearrangement joins TRBV5-1 to TRBJ2-1, with TRBD2 matching 10 bases. This CDR3 contains 15 residues. V trimming: 4 bases; J trimming: 5 bases; junction bases outside the gene matches: 6. Per germline, CDR1 SGHRS and CDR2 YFSETQ. The CDR3: CASSTPSGSHNEQFF. The CDR3 nucleotides are TGCGCCAGCAGCACCCCTAGCGGGAGCCACAATGAGCAGTTCTTC.

This clonotype appeared a single time. The chain combines TRBV3-1 with TRBJ2-7, with a tentative D call TRBD2 (5 bases). Per germline, CDR1 LGHDT and CDR2 YNNKEL (reference sequence). The V end was cut by 4 bases, the J end by 4 bases, with 20 bases between. The CDR3 is made up of 16 amino acids. The CDR3 here is CASSPSTTGKTYEQYF. The CDR3 region has the DNA TGTGCCAGCAGCCCCTCTACAACCGGGAAAACTTACGAGCAGTACTTC.